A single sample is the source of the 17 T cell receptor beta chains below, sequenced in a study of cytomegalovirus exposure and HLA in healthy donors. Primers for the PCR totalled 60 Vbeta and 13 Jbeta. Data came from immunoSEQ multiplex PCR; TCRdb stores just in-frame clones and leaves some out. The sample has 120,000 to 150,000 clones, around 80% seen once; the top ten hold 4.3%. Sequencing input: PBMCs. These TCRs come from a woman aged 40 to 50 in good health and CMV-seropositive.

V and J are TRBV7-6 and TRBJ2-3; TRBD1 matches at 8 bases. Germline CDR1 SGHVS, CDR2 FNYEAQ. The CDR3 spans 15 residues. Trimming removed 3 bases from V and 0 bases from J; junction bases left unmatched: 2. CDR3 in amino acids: CASSFRDRSTDTQYF. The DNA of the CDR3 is TGTGCCAGCAGCTTCCGGGACAGGAGCACAGATACGCAGTATTTT.

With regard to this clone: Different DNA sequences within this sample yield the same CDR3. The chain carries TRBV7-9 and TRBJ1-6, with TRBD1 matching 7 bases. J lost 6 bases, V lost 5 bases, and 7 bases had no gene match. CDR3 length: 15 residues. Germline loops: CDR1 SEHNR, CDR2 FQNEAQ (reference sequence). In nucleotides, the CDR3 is TGTGCCAGCAGCCTCCCGGGACAGATTAATTCACCCCTCCACTTT. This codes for CASSLPGQINSPLHF.

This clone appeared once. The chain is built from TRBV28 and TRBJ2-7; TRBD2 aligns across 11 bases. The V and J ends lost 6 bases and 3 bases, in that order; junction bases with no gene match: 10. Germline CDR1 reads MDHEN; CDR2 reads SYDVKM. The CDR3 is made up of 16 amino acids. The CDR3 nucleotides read TGTGCCAGCAGATCCACCGGGACTAGCGGATACTACGAGCAGTACTTC. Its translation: CASRSTGTSGYYEQYF.

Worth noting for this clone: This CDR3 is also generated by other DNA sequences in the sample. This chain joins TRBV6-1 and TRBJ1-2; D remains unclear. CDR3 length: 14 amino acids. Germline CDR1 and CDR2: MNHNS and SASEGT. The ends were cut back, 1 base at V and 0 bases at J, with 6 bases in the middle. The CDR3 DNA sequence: TGTGCCAGCAGTGAAGGTCCAGCTAACTATGGCTACACCTTC. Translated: CASSEGPANYGYTF.

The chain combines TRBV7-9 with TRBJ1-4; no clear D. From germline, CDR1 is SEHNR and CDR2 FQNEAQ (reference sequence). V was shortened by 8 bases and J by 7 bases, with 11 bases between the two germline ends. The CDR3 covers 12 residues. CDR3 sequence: CASQWETEKLFF. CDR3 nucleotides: TGTGCCAGCCAGTGGGAGACTGAAAAACTGTTTTTT.

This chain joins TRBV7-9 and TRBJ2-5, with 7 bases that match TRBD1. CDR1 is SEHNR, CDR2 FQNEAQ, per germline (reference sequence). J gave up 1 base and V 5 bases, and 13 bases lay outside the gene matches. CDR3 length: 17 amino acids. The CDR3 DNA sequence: TGTGCCAGCAGCCCGATACAACCAGGACAGGCCCAAGAGACCCAGTACTTC. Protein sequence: CASSPIQPGQAQETQYF.

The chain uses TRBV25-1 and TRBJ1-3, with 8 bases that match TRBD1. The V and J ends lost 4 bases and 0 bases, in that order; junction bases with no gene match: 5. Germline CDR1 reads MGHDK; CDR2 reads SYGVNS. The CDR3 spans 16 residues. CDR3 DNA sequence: TGTGCCAGCAGTGGGGGACAGGCTTTCTCTGGAAACACCATATATTTT. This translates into CASSGGQAFSGNTIYF.

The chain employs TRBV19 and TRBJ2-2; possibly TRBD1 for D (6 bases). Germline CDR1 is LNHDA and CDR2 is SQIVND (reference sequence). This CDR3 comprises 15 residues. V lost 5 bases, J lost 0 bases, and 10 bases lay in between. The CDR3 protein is CASSGRTANTGELFF. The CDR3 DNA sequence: TGTGCCAGTAGTGGCCGGACAGCGAACACCGGGGAGCTGTTTTTT.

In DNA form, the CDR3 reads TGTGCCAGCAGGGCGGACAGGGGAGTTTTTGAAGCTTTCTTT. It encodes CASRADRGVFEAFF. The J gene is TRBJ1-1, the V gene TRBV2, with 9 positions matching TRBD1. Germline V gene data show CDR1 as SNHLY and CDR2 as FYNNEI. The CDR3 extends over 14 amino acids. V shed 6 bases and J 7 bases; nucleotides not matched to a gene: 9.

This CDR3 is CASSSGLNEQYF. Written as DNA, the CDR3 is TGTGCCAGCAGCTCGGGACTGAACGAGCAGTACTTC. This chain joins TRBV5-6 and TRBJ2-5, with D possibly being TRBD2 (6 bases). The J call may be wrong; the DNA end is better matched by TRBJ2-7. The CDR3 sequence is 12 residues long. CDR1 SGHDT and CDR2 YYEEEE come from the germline V gene.

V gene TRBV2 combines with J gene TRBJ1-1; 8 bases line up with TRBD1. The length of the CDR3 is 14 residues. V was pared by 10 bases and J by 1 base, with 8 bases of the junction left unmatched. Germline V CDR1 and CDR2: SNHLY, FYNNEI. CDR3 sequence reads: CATQAGTGNTEAFF. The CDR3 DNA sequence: TGTGCCACACAGGCCGGGACAGGGAACACTGAAGCTTTCTTT.

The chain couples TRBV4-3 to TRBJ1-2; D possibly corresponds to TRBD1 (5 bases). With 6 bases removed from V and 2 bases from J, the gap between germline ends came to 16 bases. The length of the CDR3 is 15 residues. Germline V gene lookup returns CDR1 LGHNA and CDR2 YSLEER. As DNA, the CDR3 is TGCGCCAGCAGTCCCTCCGGACACATAAACTATGGCTACACCTTC. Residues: CASSPSGHINYGYTF.

The CDR3 is CASSGHLNEQFF. In DNA form, the CDR3 reads TGTGCCAGCAGTGGCCACTTGAATGAGCAGTTCTTC. This chain joins TRBV6-1 and TRBJ2-1, with D hard to call. V dropped 4 bases and J dropped 7 bases, with 8 bases sitting between them. The germline V gene encodes CDR1 MNHNS and CDR2 SASEGT. The length of the CDR3 is 12 residues.

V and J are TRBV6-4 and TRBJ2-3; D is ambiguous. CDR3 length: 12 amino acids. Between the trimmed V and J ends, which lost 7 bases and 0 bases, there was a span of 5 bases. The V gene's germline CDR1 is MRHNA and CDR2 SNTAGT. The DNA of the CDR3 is TGTGCCAGCAAGAGTAGCACAGATACGCAGTATTTT. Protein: CASKSSTDTQYF.

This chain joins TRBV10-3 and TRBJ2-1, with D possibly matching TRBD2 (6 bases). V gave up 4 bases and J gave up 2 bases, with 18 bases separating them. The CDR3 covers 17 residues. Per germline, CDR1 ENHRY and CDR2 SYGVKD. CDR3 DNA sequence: TGTGCCATCAGTGCCTCCGGGTCCGGAGGGGCCTACAATGAGCAGTTCTTC. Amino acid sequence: CAISASGSGGAYNEQFF.

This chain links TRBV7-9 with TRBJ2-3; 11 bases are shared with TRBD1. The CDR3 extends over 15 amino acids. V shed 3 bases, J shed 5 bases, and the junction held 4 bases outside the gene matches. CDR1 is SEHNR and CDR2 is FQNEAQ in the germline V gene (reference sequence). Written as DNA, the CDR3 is TGTGCCAGCAGCTTGGGACAGGGGGAAGAAGATACGCAGTATTTT. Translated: CASSLGQGEEDTQYF.

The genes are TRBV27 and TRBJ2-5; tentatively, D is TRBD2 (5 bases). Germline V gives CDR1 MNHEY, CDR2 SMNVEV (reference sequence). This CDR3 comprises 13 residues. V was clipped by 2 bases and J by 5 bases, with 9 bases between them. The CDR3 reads CASSLTRSETQYF. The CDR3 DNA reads TGTGCCAGCAGTTTAACTAGGAGCGAGACCCAGTACTTC.